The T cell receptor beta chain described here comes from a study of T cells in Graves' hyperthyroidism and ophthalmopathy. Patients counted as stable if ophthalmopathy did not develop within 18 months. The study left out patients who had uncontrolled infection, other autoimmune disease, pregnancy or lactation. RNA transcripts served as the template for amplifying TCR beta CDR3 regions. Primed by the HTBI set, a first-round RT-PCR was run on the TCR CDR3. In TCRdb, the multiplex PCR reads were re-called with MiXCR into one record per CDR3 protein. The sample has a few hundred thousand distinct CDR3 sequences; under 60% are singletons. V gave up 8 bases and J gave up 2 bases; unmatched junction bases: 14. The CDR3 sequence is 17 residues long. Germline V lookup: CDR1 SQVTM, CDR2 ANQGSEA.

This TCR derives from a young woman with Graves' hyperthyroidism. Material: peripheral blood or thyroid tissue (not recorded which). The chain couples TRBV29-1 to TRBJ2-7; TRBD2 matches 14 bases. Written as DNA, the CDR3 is TGCAGCTTACCGGGGACTAGCGGGAGACCCTCGCCCTACGAGCAGTACTTC. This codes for CSLPGTSGRPSPYEQYF.